This TCR beta chain was captured by sequencing in a study of shared clonotypes between healthy human individuals. Study overall: Each donor's CD8 memory used one plate, CD8 naive two, each CD4 subset three. Overall study findings and caveats: It was the non-shared clonotypes that had lower generation probabilities than clonotypes shared by all four donors.

Terminally differentiated effector memory CD45RA+ cells were left out of the naive CD8 fraction, which was CD45RO-negative and positively selected for CCR7. CDR3 length: 18 amino acids. Germline V gene data show CDR1 as SGHAT and CDR2 as FQNNGV. V was cut by 4 bases and J by 7 bases, with 26 bases left in between. About this clone: Its specificity is unknown.

Once extracted for a subset, genomic DNA was divided evenly among several immunoSEQ plates. This table comes from immunoSEQ multiplex PCR, and its TCRdb copy is limited to in-frame clones, with some not included. The sample carries 1.5 million to 2.5 million clones, less than 95% recorded once. The chain recombines TRBV11-2 with TRBJ2-1, with D uncertain. The TCR sequence derives from a man aged 18 to 29 in good health. Sequencing was done on a sample of naive CD8+ T cells sorted from blood. The CDR3 spells CASSSDGRPSLVWNEQFF. CDR3 nucleotides: TGTGCCAGCAGCTCTGACGGACGACCCTCGTTGGTGTGGAATGAGCAGTTCTTC.